These 25 T cell receptor beta chains were sequenced from one sample in a study of T cells after yellow fever vaccination. TCRdb reanalysed the 5' RACE reads using MiXCR and keeps one entry per CDR3 protein. The table has some 350,000 distinct CDR3 sequences, approximately 9% seen once; the top ten hold about a sixth. Sequences were derived from PBMCs, sampled on the day of the first yellow fever vaccination. The receptors come from a man between 18 and 35 years old who received the YFV17D yellow fever vaccine.

The chain links TRBV5-4 to TRBJ2-5, with D maybe TRBD2 (7 bases). V lost 4 bases and J lost 6, with 19 bases in between. Germline loops: CDR1 SGHNT, CDR2 YYREEE (reference sequence). The CDR3 totals 15 residues. In DNA, the CDR3 is TGTGCCAGCAGCGGGGGGGCTGGGGGGGAAAAGACCCAGTACTTC. It encodes CASSGGAGGEKTQYF.

V gene TRBV7-2 combines with J gene TRBJ2-7; D is possibly TRBD1 (6 bases). Trimming took off 5 bases at V and 5 bases at J, with 10 bases between the two ends. Germline V gene data show CDR1 as SGHTA and CDR2 as FQGNSA. This CDR3 has 12 residues. In DNA, the CDR3 is TGTGCCAGCAGCCTTGACAGGCACGAGCAGTACTTC. It specifies CASSLDRHEQYF.

At least ten counts were recorded for this clonotype. The gene calls are TRBV20-1 and TRBJ2-1; no firm D call. The CDR3 length is 15 residues. Trimming removed 0 bases at V and 0 bases at J, with 9 bases between. CDR1 is DFQATT and CDR2 is SNEGSKA in the germline V gene (reference sequence). The chain's CDR3 is CSARDRLSSYNEQFF. DNA for the CDR3: TGCAGTGCTAGAGATCGCCTTAGCTCCTACAATGAGCAGTTCTTC.

This clonotype was seen a few times. The V call is TRBV12-3 or TRBV12-4, the J call TRBJ1-3; 7 nucleotides align to TRBD1. This CDR3 contains 12 residues. V shed 6 bases, J shed 11 bases, and the junction held 7 bases outside the gene matches. CDR3 DNA sequence: TGTGCCAGCAGCCGACAGGGTAGAGCCATATATTTT. Its protein is CASSRQGRAIYF.

This clonotype appeared a few times. The chain employs TRBV6-2 or TRBV6-3 and TRBJ1-2; 9 bases fit TRBD1. This CDR3 has 13 residues. Unmatched junction bases numbered 5, after V lost 5 bases and J lost 7 bases. Germline V gene data show CDR1 as MNHEY and CDR2 as SVGEGT. As DNA, the CDR3 is TGTGCCAGCAGTCGTGGGACAGGGAGTGGCTACACCTTC. This gives the protein CASSRGTGSGYTF.

The chain has TRBV18 and TRBJ2-5, with unresolved D. The CDR3 runs 15 residues. Per germline, CDR1 KGHSH and CDR2 LQKENI. V dropped 4 bases and J dropped 3 bases, with 15 bases sitting between them. The CDR3 is CASSQNWGREETQYF. The CDR3 DNA reads TGTGCCAGCTCACAGAATTGGGGTCGGGAAGAGACCCAGTACTTC.

In this sample, this clonotype turned up a few times. This chain joins TRBV5-6 and TRBJ2-5, with 10 bases lining up with TRBD2. V was clipped by 1 base and J by 4 bases; unmatched bases: 4. The V gene's germline CDR1 is SGHDT and CDR2 YYEEEE. The CDR3 loop spans 15 amino acids. The CDR3 DNA reads TGTGCCAGCAGCTTGCAAACTAGCGGGGTAGAGACCCAGTACTTC. Protein product: CASSLQTSGVETQYF. Filled out from reference TRBV5-6 and TRBJ2-5, the complete variable domain reads DAGVTQSPTHLIKTRGQQVTLRCSPKSGHDTVSWYQQALGQGPQFIFQYYEEEERQRGNFPDRFSGHQFPNYSSELNVNALLLGDSALYLCASSLQTSGVETQYFGPGTRLLVL.

This clonotype was recorded many times. The genes are TRBV5-1 and TRBJ1-1; D gene ambiguous. CDR1 is SGHRS, CDR2 YFSETQ, per germline. The V end lost 3 bases, the J end lost 0 bases, and 9 bases lay between the germline ends. This CDR3 is 14 amino acids long. The CDR3 DNA follows: TGCGCCAGCAGCTACCAGCCCATGAACACTGAAGCTTTCTTT. It yields the protein CASSYQPMNTEAFF.

This clonotype occurred many times. The chain joins TRBV11-2 to TRBJ2-7, with D unclear. The CDR3 runs to 12 residues. Deletions cut 2 bases from V and 5 bases from J, with 7 bases between. Germline V gene sequence: CDR1 SGHAT, CDR2 FQNNGV. CDR3 sequence: CASSLLADEQYV. CDR3 coding DNA: TGTGCCAGCAGCTTACTTGCAGACGAGCAGTACGTC.

In this sample, this clonotype turned up a few times. The gene calls are TRBV25-1 and TRBJ1-4; D is uncertain. CDR1 and CDR2 (germline): MGHDK, SYGVNS. V was pared by 9 bases and J by 5 bases, with 19 bases between. This CDR3 spans 15 amino acids. The CDR3 loop reads CASATASRPNEKLFF. In nucleotides, the CDR3 is TGTGCCAGTGCTACAGCCTCGCGACCAAATGAAAAACTGTTTTTT.

Only a few counts were recorded for this clonotype. The chain has TRBV12-3 or TRBV12-4 and TRBJ2-1; maybe TRBD1 (5 bases). There are 14 residues in the CDR3. Trimming took 6 bases from V and 9 from J, leaving 18 bases between them. The CDR3 loop reads CASSPGQVLGEQFF. CDR3 in DNA: TGTGCCAGCAGCCCAGGGCAGGTCTTAGGTGAGCAGTTCTTC.

This chain connects TRBV4-1 to TRBJ1-5; no clear D. Germline V lookup: CDR1 MGHRA, CDR2 YSYEKL. The CDR3 covers 15 residues. With 0 bases removed from V and 0 bases from J, the gap between germline ends came to 6 bases. For the CDR3, the DNA is TGCGCCAGCAGCCAAGAGAGGGATAGCAATCAGCCCCAGCATTTT. Its protein is CASSQERDSNQPQHF.

This chain joins TRBV5-6 and TRBJ2-1; weak D call: TRBD2 (5 bases). Trimming removed 1 base from V and 8 bases from J, with 7 bases in between. CDR3 length: 12 amino acids. Germline CDR1 SGHDT, CDR2 YYEEEE. CDR3 sequence reads: CASSLRRDEQFF. DNA of the CDR3: TGTGCCAGCAGCTTGAGGCGGGATGAGCAGTTCTTC.

This clonotype was detected many times. This chain uses TRBV5-1 with TRBJ1-4; possible D gene TRBD1, 6 bases. V was cut by 5 bases and J by 2 bases, with 13 bases left in between. The CDR3 is 15 residues long. Looked up from germline, CDR1 is SGHRS and CDR2 is YFSETQ. The CDR3 bases are TGCGCCAGCAGGTTGACAGGATCCACTAATGAAAAACTGTTTTTT. The encoded protein is CASRLTGSTNEKLFF.

This clonotype was observed a few times. The chain links TRBV12-3 or TRBV12-4 to TRBJ2-2; D is unresolved. CDR3 length: 19 residues. V shed 2 bases and J shed 0 bases, with 19 bases lying between them. The DNA for the CDR3 is TGTGCCAGCAGTTTACGAAGAGTCATACAAGACTCGAACACCGGGGAGCTGTTTTTT. The encoded protein is CASSLRRVIQDSNTGELFF.

V and J are TRBV9 and TRBJ2-3, with 11 bases that match TRBD2. This CDR3 is 15 amino acids long. V lost 2 bases, J lost 10 bases, and 9 bases stayed unmatched. Germline V gene data show CDR1 as SGDLS and CDR2 as YYNGEE. The CDR3 bases are TGTGCCAGCAGCGTGGCGCTAGCGGGGGGAGAGTCGCAGTATTTT. It is translated as CASSVALAGGESQYF.

J is TRBJ1-5 and V is TRBV28; no firm D call. The CDR3 length is 10 residues. In germline, CDR1 is MDHEN, CDR2 SYDVKM. V was trimmed by 8 bases and J by 5 bases, leaving 4 bases between them. The CDR3 is CASGDQPQHF. DNA for the CDR3: TGTGCCAGCGGAGATCAGCCCCAGCATTTT.

The chain has TRBV3-1 and TRBJ2-5; D may be TRBD2 (7 bases). Trimming pared 5 bases from V and 5 bases from J, leaving 24 bases between. The CDR3 runs 17 residues. Per the germline V gene, CDR1 is LGHDT and CDR2 is YNNKEL (reference sequence). CDR3 region: CASSGPVLDSGVETQYF. CDR3 bases: TGTGCCAGCAGCGGGCCGGTTCTGGACAGCGGGGTGGAGACCCAGTACTTC.

The J gene is TRBJ2-6, the V gene TRBV5-4; 9 bases align to TRBD1. CDR3 length: 15 residues. Germline CDR1 and CDR2: SGHNT and YYREEE (reference sequence). Trimming cost V 9 bases and J 2 bases; bases outside gene matches: 6. DNA for the CDR3: TGTGCCACCTCACAGGGGGCACCTGGGGCCAACGTCCTGACTTTC. This encodes CATSQGAPGANVLTF.

This clonotype has just a few counts. The chain employs TRBV9 and TRBJ1-2, with a tentative D call TRBD1 (5 bases). Germline V CDR1 and CDR2: SGDLS, YYNGEE. V lost 0 bases and J lost 2, with 14 bases in between. The CDR3 is made up of 16 amino acids. The CDR3, as DNA: TGTGCCAGCAGCGTAGTAGACCGACAGCCCAACTATGGCTACACCTTC. Translation: CASSVVDRQPNYGYTF.

This clonotype was counted between two and nine times. The rearrangement links TRBV20-1 to TRBJ2-7; 10 nucleotides agree with TRBD1. V shed 6 bases and J 3 bases; nucleotides not matched to a gene: 8. The CDR3 is 14 residues long. Germline V gene lookup returns CDR1 DFQATT and CDR2 SNEGSKA (reference sequence). As DNA, the CDR3 is TGCAGTGCCAACCTCCGGGACAGGGGCTACGAGCAGTACTTC. It yields the protein CSANLRDRGYEQYF.

This clonotype was observed a few times. The rearrangement uses TRBV25-1 and TRBJ1-2, with a weak D call TRBD1 (6 bases). Germline CDR1 and CDR2: MGHDK and SYGVNS. The CDR3 has 14 amino acids. V lost 2 bases and J 8 bases, leaving 15 bases between the germline ends. CDR3 sequence (DNA): TGTGCCAGCAGTGAACAGGGGCCCTATGGGGGCTACACCTTC. This sequence encodes CASSEQGPYGGYTF.

This clonotype came up a few times. One base away lies a much larger clone, so this may be a sequencing read error. J is TRBJ1-2 and V is TRBV5-1; 7 bases agree with TRBD1. The CDR3 extends over 14 amino acids. Germline lookup yields CDR1 SGHRS and CDR2 YFSETQ. J was trimmed by 3 bases and V by 2 bases; bases with no gene match: 4. CDR3 residues: CASSFRDSYYGYTF. The CDR3 region has the DNA TGCGCCAGCAGCTTCCGGGACAGCTACTATGGCTACACCTTC.

This clonotype turned up a few times. The chain combines TRBV28 with TRBJ1-2; D unclear. The germline CDR1 and CDR2 sequences are MDHEN and SYDVKM. CDR3 size: 11 residues. Trimming left V 8 bases short and J 4 bases short, with 8 bases between. The CDR3 DNA is TGTGCCAGCGCCACGGCCTATGGCTACACCTTC. Amino acid sequence: CASATAYGYTF.

This clonotype was recorded at least ten times. Here the CDR3 reads CASARGYQETQYF. The CDR3 coding sequence is TGTGCCAGCGCTCGGGGATACCAAGAGACCCAGTACTTC. This rearrangement joins TRBV7-6 to TRBJ2-5; D is possibly TRBD2 (5 bases). This CDR3 contains 13 residues. Germline CDR1 and CDR2: SGHVS and FNYEAQ. With 8 bases removed from V and 0 bases from J, the gap between germline ends came to 10 bases.